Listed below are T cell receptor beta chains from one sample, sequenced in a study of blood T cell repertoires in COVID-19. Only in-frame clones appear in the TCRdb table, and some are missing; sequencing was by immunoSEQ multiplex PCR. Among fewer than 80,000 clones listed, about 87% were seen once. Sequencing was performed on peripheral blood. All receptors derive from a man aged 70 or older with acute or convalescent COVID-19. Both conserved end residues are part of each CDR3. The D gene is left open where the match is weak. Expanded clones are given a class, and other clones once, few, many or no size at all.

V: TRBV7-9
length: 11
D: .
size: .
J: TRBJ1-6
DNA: TGTGCCAGCAGCCTTAATTCACCCCTCCACTTT
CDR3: CASSLNSPLHF

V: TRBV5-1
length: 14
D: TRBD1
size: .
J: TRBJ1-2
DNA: TGCGCCAGCAGCCCAACAGGACAGGTATATGGCTACACCTTC
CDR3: CASSPTGQVYGYTF

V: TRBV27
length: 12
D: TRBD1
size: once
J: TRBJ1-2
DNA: TGTGCCAGCAGCCGACAGGGTCAGGGCTACACCTTC
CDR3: CASSRQGQGYTF

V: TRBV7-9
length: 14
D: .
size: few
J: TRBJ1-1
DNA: TGTGCCAGCAGCTTACAAGGGGAACTCACTGAAGCTTTCTTT
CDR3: CASSLQGELTEAFF

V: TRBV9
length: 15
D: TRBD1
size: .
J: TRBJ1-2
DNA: TGTGCCAGCAGCGTAGGAAGGGGGCGGGTCTATGGCTACACCTTC
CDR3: CASSVGRGRVYGYTF

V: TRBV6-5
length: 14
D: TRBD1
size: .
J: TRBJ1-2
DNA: TGTGCCAGCAGTTCCCGTAGGGGGCAGATTGGCTACACCTTC
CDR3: CASSSRRGQIGYTF

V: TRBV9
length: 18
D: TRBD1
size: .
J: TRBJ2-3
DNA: TGTGCCAGCAGCGTAGGGGTGACAGGGGGTCCCCACACAGATACGCAGTATTTT
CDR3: CASSVGVTGGPHTDTQYF

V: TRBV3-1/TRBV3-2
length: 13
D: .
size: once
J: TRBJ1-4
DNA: TGTGCCAGCAGTACAATCTCGGGTGAAAAACTGTTTTTT
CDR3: CASSTISGEKLFF

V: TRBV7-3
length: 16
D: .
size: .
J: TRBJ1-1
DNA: TGTGCCAGCAGCGGATCCGGGACAAATTACAACACTGAAGCTTTCTTT
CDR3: CASSGSGTNYNTEAFF

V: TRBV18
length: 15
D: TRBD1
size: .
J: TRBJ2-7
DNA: TGTGCCAGCTCCCGCACCCGGGACAGGGGAGGCGAGCAGTACTTC
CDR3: CASSRTRDRGGEQYF

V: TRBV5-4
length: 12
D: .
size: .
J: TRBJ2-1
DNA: TGTGCCAGCAGCTGGGACTCCAATGAGCAGTTCTTC
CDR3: CASSWDSNEQFF

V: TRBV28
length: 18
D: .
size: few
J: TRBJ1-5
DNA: TGTGCCAGCAGTCCCTCCCCGGGTCTGGGGGCGCTAGATCAGCCCCAGCATTTT
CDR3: CASSPSPGLGALDQPQHF

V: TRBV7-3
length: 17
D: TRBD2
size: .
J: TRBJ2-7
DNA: TGTGCCAGCAGCGCATTGTTACTAGCGGGTGTTTCCTACGAGCAGTACTTC
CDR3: CASSALLLAGVSYEQYF

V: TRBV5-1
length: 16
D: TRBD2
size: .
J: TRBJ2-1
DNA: TGCGCCAGCAGCCTCCAAGCGGCGGGAGCCTACAATGAGCAGTTCTTC
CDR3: CASSLQAAGAYNEQFF

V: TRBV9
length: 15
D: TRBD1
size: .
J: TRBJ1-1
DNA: TGTGCCAGCAGCGTAGGGGGGACAGGTCCCACTGAAGCTTTCTTT
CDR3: CASSVGGTGPTEAFF

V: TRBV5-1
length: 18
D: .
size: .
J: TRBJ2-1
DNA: TGCGCCAGCAGCTTGGATCTTGCGAGTGACAGCATATACAATGAGCAGTTCTTC
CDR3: CASSLDLASDSIYNEQFF

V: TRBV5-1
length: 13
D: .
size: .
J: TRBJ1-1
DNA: TGCGCCAGCACCGACCTGGACGGAGGTGAAGCTTTCTTT
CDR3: CASTDLDGGEAFF

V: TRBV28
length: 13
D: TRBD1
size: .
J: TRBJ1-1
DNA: TGTGCCAGCGCACGACAGGGGAACGCTGAAGCTTTCTTT
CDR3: CASARQGNAEAFF

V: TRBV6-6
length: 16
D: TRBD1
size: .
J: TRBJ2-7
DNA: TGTGCCAGCAGTTCTTCCGGGGACAGGACCCCCTACGAGCAGTACTTC
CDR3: CASSSSGDRTPYEQYF

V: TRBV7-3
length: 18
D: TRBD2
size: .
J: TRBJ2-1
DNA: TGTGCCAGCAGCTTAAAAGCGGGAGGTTCGGGATCCTACAATGAGCAGTTCTTC
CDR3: CASSLKAGGSGSYNEQFF

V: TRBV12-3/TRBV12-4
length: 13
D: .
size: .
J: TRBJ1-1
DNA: TGTGCCAGCAGTTTGTGGAGGAACACTGAAGCTTTCTTT
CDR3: CASSLWRNTEAFF

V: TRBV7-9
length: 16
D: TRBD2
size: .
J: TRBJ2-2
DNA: TGTGCCAGCAGCTTAGGACTAGCGGAAAACACCGGGGAGCTGTTTTTT
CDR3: CASSLGLAENTGELFF

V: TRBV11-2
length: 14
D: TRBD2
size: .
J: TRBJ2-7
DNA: TGTGCCAGCAGCTTAGAGGGAGGGAACCACGAGCAGTACTTC
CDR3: CASSLEGGNHEQYF

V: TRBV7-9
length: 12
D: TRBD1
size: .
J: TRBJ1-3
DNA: TGTGCCAGCAGCCAGGGACAGGCTCCTATATATTTT
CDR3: CASSQGQAPIYF

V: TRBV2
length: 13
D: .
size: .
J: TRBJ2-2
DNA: TGTGCCAACTCAGGCGAGCCCCCCGGGGAGCTGTTTTTT
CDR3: CANSGEPPGELFF

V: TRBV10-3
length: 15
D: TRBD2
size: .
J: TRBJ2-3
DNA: TGTGCCATCAGTGACTCTAGCGGGATCTCAGATACGCAGTATTTT
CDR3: CAISDSSGISDTQYF

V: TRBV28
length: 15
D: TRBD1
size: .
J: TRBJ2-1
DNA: TGTGCCAGCAGCTTCGGACAGGGGGCGCGAAATGAGCAGTTCTTC
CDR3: CASSFGQGARNEQFF

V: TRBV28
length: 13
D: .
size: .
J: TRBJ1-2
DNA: TGTGCCAGCAGGACCGAGCGTAGATATGGCTACACCTTC
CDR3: CASRTERRYGYTF

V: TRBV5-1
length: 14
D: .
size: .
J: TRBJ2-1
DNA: TGCGCCAGCAGCTTGGAAGCTCACTCCAATGAGCAGTTCTTC
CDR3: CASSLEAHSNEQFF

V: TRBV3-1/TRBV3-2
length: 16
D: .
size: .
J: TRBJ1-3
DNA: TGTGCCAGCAGCCCTACCCTGCAGGGCGGTGGAAACACCATATATTTT
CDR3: CASSPTLQGGGNTIYF